This T cell receptor beta chain was found in a study of shared clonotypes between healthy human individuals. The CDR3 is 14 amino acids. Deletions cut 2 bases from V and 5 bases from J, with 12 bases between. In germline, CDR1 is SGHAT, CDR2 FQNNGV. TCRdb's table, derived via immunoSEQ multiplex PCR, lists solely in-frame clones and lacks some. The data contain some 510,000 clones, more than 65% of them singletons. This clone was seen only once. The donors, healthy adults who were HIV-negative, had experienced no recent acute infections or vaccinations. The clonotype was recovered from a woman in her forties in good health. Some clones in this sample may be carry-over from other donors' samples. What was sequenced was PBMCs. The chain uses TRBV11-2 and TRBJ2-5, with a weak D call TRBD1 (6 bases). This chain's CDR3 is CASSLFQGWETQYF. In DNA form, the CDR3 reads TGTGCCAGCAGCTTATTTCAGGGGTGGGAGACCCAGTACTTC.